This T cell receptor (beta chain) originates from a study of shared clonotypes between healthy human individuals. Study-wide results and caveats: Rarefaction demonstrated incomplete sorted-subset sequencing despite large depth.

CDR3 length: 10 amino acids. Regarding this clone: Its antigen remains unknown.

The naive CD8 fraction comprised CD45RO-negative cells positively selected for CCR7 and excluded terminally differentiated effector memory CD45RA+ cells. Clones were sequenced by immunoSEQ multiplex PCR, and TCRdb holds only the in-frame ones, with some missing. Of roughly 850,000 clones in the sample, about 96% were seen once. This sequence was found in a man aged 25-45 years in good health. The sample taken for sequencing was naive CD8+ T cells sorted from blood. This chain links TRBV12-2 with TRBJ2-3; the table's D call, TRBD2, has no DNA check behind it. TRBV12-2 is marked as a pseudogene. CDR3 in DNA: TGTGCAAGTCGCTCTCGGACTAGAAATTTT. Its translation: CASRSRTRNF.